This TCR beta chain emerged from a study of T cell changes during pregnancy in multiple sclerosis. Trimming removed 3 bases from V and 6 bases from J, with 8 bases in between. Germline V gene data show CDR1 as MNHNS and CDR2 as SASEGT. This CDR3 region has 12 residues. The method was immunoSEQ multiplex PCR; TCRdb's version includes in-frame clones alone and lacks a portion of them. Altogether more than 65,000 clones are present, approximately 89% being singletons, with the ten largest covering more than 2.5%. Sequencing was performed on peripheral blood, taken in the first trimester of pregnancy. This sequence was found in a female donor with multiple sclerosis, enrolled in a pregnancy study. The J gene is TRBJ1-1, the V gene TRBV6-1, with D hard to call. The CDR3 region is CASSDRRAEAFF. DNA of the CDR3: TGTGCCAGCAGTGACCGGAGGGCTGAAGCTTTCTTT.